This T cell receptor (beta chain) was recovered during a study of T cell repertoires in cytomegalovirus infection. Study-wide results and caveats: Predominance within the ex vivo response was attributable to HLA-C-restricted CMV-specific TCR beta clonotypes.

This clonotype was recorded a few times. Its antigen is undetermined. The V gene's germline CDR1 is DFQATT and CDR2 SNEGSKA (reference sequence). The V segment lost 1 base and the J segment 3 bases; nucleotides outside the gene matches: 6. The CDR3 runs 15 residues. TCRdb independently ran MiXCR on the reads; one entry per CDR3 protein. The data show some 800,000 distinct CDR3 sequences, with 29% seen just once and roughly 13% held by the top ten. This TCR derives from a human donor in good health (CMV status not recorded). Some clones in this sample may be carry-over from other donors' samples. The V gene is TRBV20-1, the J gene TRBJ2-3, with 8 nucleotides matching TRBD1. The source was cultured CD8+ T cells from PBMCs, collected from culture after CMV antigen stimulation. CDR3 loop: CSARVAGGGTDTQYF. CDR3 in DNA: TGCAGTGCTAGAGTGGCAGGGGGCGGGACAGATACGCAGTATTTT.